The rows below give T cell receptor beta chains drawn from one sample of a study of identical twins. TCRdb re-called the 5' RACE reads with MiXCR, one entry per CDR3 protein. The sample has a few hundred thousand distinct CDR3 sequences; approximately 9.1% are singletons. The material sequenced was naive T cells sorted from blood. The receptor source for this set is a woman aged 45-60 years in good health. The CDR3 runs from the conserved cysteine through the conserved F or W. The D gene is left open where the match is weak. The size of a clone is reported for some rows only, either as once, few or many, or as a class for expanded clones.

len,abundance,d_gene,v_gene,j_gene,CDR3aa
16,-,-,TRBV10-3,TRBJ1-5,CAISARSGDSNQPQHF
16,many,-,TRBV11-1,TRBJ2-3,CASSLLASYRGDTQYF
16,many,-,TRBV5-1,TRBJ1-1,CASSTKRGIGNTEAFF
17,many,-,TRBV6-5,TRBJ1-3,CASSYSGTHWDGNTIYF
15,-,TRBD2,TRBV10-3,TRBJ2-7,CAISVLAGGPGEQYF
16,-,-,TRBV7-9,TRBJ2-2,CASSQLTAASTGELFF
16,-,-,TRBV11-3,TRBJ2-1,CASSSKVRTFYNEQFF
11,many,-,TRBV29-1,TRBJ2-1,CSVDRHNEQFF
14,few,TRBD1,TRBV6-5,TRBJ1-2,CASGQALANYGYTF
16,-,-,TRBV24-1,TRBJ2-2,CATSDSGGPNTGELFF
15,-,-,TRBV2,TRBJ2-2,CASSDSGLGTGELFF
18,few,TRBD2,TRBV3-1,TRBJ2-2,CASSQLGSGRAGTGELFF
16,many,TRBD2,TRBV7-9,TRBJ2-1,CASSLGLAGAYNEQFF
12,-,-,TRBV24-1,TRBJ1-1,CATSWGDTEAFF
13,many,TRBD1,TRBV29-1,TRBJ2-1,CSVVTGARDEQFF
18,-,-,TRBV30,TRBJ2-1,CAWSVPLPALRSYNEQFF
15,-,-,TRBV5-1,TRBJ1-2,CASSLDSAWSYGYTF
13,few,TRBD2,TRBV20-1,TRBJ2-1,CSGFGLAGGEQFF
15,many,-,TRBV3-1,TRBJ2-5,CASSPPAPSQETQYF
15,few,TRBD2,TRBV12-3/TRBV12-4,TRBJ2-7,CASRPQAGGLYEQYF
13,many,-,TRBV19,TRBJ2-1,CASSPGAISGQFF
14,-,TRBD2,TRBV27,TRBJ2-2,CASSSGTRGWELFF
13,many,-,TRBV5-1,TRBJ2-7,CASSLTRESEQYF
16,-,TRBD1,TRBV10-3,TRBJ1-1,CAISPLQGKKDTEAFF
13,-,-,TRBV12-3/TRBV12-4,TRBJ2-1,CASSLLLGGEQFF
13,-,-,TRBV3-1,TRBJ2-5,CASSQEDLETQYF
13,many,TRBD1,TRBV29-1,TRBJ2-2,CSARTGGTGELFF
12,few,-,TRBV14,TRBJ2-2,CASLGRSGELFF
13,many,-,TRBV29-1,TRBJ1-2,CSASRDLDPGYTF
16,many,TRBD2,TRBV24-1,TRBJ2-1,CATSDLAGTSYNEQFF
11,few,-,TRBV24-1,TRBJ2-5,CASASGETQYF
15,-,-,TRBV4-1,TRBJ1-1,CASSQDWILNTEAFF
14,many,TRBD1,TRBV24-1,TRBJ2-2,CATSQGANTGELFF
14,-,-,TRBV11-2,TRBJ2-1,CASSLEGFNNEQFF
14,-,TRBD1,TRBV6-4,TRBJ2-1,CASAPGTGWREQFF
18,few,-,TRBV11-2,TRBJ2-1,CASSFFGTPVGQINEQFF
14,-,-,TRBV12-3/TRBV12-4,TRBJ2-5,CASSLASLAETQYF
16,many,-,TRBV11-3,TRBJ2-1,CASSSRGRGSYNEQFF
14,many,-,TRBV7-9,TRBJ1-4,CASSPEDAREKLFF
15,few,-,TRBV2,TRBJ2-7,CASSEAAGLGYEQYF
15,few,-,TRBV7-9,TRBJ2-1,CASSLEGRLNNEQFF
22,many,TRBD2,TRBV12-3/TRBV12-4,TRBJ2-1,CASIKGEGSQAGGHRPYNEQFF
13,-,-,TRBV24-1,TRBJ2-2,CATSVQNTGELFF
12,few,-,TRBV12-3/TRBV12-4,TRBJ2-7,CASSPGDYEQYF
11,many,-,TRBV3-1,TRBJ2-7,CASSQRYEQYF
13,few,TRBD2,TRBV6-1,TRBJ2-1,CASRASGNNEQFF
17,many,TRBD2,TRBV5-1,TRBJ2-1,CASSPISSGGSYNEQFF
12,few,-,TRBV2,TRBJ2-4,CASSGIGDIQYF
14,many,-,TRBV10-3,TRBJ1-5,CAISEVVRLQPQHF
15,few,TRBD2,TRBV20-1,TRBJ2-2,CSASRPGLPTGELFF
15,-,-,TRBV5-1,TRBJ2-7,CASSLEAGFSYEQYF
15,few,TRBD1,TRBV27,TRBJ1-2,CASSLDGRTGYGYTF